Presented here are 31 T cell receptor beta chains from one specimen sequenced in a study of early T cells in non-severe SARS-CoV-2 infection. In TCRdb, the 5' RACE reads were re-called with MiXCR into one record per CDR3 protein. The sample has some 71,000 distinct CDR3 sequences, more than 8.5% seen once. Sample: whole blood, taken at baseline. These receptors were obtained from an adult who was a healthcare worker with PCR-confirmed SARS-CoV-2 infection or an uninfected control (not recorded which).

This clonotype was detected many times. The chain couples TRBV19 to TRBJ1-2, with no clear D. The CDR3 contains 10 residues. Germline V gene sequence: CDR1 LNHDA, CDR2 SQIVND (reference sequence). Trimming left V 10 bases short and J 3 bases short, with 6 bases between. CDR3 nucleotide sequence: TGTGCCACTAACTACTATGGCTACACCTTC. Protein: CATNYYGYTF.

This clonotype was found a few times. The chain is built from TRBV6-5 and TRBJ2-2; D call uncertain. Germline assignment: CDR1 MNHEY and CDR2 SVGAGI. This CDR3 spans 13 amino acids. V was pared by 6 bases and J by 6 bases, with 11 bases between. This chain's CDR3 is CASSYGRSGELFF. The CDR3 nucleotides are TGTGCCAGCAGCTACGGGCGTTCCGGGGAGCTGTTTTTT.

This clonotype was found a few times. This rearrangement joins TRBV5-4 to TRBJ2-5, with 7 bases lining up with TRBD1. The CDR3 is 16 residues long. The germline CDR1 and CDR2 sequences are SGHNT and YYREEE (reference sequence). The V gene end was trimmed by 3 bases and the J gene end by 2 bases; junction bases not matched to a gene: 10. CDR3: CASSWNFRGQQETQYF. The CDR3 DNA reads TGTGCCAGCAGCTGGAACTTCAGGGGACAGCAAGAGACCCAGTACTTC.

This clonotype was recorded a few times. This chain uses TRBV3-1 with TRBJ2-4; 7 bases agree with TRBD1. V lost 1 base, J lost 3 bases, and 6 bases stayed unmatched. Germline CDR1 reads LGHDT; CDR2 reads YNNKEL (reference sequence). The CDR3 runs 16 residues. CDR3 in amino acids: CASSQGPQGVKNIQYF. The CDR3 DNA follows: TGTGCCAGCAGCCAAGGCCCCCAGGGGGTCAAAAACATTCAGTACTTC.

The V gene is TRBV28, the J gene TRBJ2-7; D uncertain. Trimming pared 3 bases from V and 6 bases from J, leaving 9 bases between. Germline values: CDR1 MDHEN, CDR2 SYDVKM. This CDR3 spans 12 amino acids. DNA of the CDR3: TGTGCCAGCAGTTTGTTGCCATCCGAGCAGTACTTC. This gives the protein CASSLLPSEQYF.

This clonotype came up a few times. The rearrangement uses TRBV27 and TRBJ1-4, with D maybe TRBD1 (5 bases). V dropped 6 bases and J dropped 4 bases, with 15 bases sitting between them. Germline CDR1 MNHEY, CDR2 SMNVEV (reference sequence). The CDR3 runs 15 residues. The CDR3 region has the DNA TGTGCCAGCAGCCATACGGGGCTTCATAATGAAAAACTGTTTTTT. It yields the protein CASSHTGLHNEKLFF.

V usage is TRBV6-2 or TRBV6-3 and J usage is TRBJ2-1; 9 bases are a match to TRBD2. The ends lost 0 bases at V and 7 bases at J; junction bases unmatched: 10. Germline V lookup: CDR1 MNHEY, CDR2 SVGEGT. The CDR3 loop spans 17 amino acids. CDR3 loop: CASSYSMTSGYENEQFF. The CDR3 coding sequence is TGTGCCAGCAGTTACTCCATGACTAGCGGCTACGAGAATGAGCAGTTCTTC.

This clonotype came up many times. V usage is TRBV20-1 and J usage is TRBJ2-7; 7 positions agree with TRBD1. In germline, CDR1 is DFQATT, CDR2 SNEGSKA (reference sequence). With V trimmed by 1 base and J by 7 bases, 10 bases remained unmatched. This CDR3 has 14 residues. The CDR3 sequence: CSARVVTGVAEQYF. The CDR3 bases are TGCAGTGCTAGAGTAGTAACAGGGGTGGCTGAGCAGTACTTC.

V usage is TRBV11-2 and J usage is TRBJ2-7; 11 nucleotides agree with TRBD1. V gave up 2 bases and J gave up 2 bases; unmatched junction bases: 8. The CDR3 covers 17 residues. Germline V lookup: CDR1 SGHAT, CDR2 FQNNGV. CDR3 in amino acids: CASSLNSGTGGTYEQYF. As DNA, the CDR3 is TGTGCCAGCAGCTTAAACTCCGGGACAGGGGGGACCTACGAGCAGTACTTC.

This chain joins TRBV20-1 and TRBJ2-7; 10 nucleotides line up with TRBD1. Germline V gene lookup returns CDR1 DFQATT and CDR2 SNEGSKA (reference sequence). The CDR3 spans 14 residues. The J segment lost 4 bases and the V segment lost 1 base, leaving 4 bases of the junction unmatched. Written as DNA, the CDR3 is TGCAGTGCTAGAGCCGGGACAGGGGCTTACGAGCAGTACTTC. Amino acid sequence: CSARAGTGAYEQYF.

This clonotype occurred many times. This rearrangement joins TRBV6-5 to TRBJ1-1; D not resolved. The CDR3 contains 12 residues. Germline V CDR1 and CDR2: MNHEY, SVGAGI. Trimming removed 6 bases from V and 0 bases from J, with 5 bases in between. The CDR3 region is CASREMNTEAFF. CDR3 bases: TGTGCCAGCAGGGAAATGAACACTGAAGCTTTCTTT.

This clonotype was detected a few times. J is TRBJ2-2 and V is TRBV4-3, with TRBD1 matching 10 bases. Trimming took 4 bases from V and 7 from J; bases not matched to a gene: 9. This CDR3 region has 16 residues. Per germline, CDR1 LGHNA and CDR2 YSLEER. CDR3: CASSLGTGAGDGELFF. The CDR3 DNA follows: TGCGCCAGCAGCCTCGGGACAGGGGCTGGAGACGGGGAGCTGTTTTTT.

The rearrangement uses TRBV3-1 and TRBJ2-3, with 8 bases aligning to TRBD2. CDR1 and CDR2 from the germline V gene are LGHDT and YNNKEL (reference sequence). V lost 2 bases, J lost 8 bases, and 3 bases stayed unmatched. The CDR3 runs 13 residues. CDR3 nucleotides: TGTGCCAGCAGCCAAATTCTAGCGGGTACGCAGTATTTT. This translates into CASSQILAGTQYF.

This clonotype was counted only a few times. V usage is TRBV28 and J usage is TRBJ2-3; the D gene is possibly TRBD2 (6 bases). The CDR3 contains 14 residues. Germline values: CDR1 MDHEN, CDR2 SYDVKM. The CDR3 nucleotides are TGTGCAAGCTTTGGCGGGACCAGCACAGATACGCAGTATTTT. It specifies CASFGGTSTDTQYF.

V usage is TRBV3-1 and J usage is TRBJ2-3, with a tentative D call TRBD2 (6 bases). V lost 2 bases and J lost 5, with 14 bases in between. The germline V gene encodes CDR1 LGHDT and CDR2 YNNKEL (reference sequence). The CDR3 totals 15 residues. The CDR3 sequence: CASSQMASEGDTQYF. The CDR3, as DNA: TGTGCCAGCAGCCAAATGGCTAGCGAGGGAGATACGCAGTATTTT.

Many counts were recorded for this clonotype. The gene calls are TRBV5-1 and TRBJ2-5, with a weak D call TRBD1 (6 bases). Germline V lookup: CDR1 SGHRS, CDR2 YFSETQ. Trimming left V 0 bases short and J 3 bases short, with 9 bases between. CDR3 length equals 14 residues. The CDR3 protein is CASSLEGQKETQYF. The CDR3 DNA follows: TGCGCCAGCAGCTTGGAGGGACAAAAAGAGACCCAGTACTTC.

CDR3 bases: TGTGCCAGCAGCGGAGCCGGGACTAGCGGGGCATACAATGAGCAGTTCTTC. Its protein is CASSGAGTSGAYNEQFF. The J gene is TRBJ2-1, the V gene TRBV11-2; TRBD2 aligns across 13 bases. This CDR3 has 17 amino acids. CDR1 and CDR2 from the germline V gene are SGHAT and FQNNGV. J lost 4 bases, V lost 5 bases, and 8 bases had no gene match.

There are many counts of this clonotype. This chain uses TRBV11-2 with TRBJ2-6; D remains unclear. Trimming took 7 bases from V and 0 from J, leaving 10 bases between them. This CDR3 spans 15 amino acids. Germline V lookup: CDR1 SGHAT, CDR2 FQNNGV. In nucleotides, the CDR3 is TGTGCCAGCACCAAGATTCTCTCTGGGGCCAACGTCCTGACTTTC. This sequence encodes CASTKILSGANVLTF.

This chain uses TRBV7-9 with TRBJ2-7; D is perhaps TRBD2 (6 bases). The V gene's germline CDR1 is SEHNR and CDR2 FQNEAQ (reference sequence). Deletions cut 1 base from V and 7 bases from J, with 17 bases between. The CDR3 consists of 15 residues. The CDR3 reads CASSLGEALLGEQYF. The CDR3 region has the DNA TGTGCCAGCAGCTTAGGGGAGGCCCTCCTTGGTGAGCAGTACTTC.

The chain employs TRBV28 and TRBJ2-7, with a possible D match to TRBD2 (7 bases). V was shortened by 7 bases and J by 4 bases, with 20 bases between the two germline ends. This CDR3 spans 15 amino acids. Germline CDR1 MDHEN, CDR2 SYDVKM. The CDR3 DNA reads TGTGCCAGCACCCCCTTTGGGAGGGGGGTATACGAGCAGTACTTC. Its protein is CASTPFGRGVYEQYF.

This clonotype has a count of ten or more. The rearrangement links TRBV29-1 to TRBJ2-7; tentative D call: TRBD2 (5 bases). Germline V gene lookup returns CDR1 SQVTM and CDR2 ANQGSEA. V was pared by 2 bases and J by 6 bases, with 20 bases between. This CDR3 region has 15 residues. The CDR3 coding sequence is TGCAGCGTTGAATTAGTTCGGGGAAGTTCGTCCGAGCAGTACTTC. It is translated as CSVELVRGSSSEQYF.

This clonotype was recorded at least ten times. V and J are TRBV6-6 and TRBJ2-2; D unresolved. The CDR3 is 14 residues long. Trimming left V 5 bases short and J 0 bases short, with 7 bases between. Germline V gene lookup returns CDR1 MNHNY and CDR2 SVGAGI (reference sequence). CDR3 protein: CASSGSANTGELFF. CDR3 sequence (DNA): TGTGCCAGCAGTGGCTCCGCGAACACCGGGGAGCTGTTTTTT.

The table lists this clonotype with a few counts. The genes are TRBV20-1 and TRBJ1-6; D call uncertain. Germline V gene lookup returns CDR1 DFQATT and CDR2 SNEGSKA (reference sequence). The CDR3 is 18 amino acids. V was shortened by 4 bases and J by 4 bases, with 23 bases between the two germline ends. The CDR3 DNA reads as TGCAGTGCTACAGCAACGTCGGCAGTCAATATTTATAATTCACCCCTCCACTTT. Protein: CSATATSAVNIYNSPLHF.

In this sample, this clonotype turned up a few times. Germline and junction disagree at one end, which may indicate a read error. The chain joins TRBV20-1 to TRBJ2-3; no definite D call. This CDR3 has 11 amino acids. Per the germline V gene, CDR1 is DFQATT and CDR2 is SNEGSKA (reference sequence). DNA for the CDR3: TGCAGTGCTAGAGTTCTAGATACGCAGTTTTTT. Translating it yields CSARVLDTQFF.

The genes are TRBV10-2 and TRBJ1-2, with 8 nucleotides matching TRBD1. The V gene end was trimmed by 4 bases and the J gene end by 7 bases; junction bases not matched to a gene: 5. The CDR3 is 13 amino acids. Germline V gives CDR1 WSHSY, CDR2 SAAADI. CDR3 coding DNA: TGCGCCAGCAGTGCAGGGGGCGGTGGTGGCTACACCTTC. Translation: CASSAGGGGGYTF.

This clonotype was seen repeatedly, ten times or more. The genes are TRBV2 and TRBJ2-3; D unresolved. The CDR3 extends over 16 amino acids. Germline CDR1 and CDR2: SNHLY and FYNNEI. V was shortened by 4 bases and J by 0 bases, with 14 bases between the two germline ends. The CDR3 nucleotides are TGTGCCAGCAGTGGTCGGCCCATCGGGAGCACAGATACGCAGTATTTT. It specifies CASSGRPIGSTDTQYF.

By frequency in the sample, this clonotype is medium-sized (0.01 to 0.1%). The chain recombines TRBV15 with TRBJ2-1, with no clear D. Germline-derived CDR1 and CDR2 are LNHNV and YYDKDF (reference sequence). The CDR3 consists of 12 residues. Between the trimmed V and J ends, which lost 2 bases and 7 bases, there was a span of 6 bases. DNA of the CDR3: TGTGCCACCAGCAGAATACGAAATGAGCAGTTCTTC. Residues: CATSRIRNEQFF.

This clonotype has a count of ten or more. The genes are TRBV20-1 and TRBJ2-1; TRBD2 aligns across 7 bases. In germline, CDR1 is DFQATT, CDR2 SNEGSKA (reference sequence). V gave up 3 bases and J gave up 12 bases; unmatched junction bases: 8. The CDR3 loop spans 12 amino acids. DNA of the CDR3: TGCAGTGCTAGCAGCGCGGGACTACCGCAGTTCTTC. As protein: CSASSAGLPQFF.

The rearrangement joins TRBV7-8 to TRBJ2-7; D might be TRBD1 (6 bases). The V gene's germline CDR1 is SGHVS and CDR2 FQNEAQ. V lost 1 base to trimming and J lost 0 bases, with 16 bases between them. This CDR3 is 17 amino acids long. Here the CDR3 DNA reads TGTGCCAGCAGCTTAGGTAGACCGGGACAACCCTCCTACGAGCAGTACTTC. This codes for CASSLGRPGQPSYEQYF.

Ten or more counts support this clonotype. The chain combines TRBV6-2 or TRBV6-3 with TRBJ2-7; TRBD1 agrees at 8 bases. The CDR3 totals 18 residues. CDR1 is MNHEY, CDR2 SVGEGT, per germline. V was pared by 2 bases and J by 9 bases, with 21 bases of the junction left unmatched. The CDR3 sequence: CASSYRTYGRQGRSGQYF. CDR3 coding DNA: TGTGCCAGCAGTTACAGGACGTATGGCCGACAGGGGCGAAGCGGGCAGTACTTC.

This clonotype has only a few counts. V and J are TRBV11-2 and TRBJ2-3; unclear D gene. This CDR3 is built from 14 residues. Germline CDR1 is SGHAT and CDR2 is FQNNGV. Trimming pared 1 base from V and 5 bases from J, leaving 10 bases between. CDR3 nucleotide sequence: TGTGCCAGCAGCTTAGGCCGACTGGGAGATACGCAGTATTTT. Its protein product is CASSLGRLGDTQYF.